These T cell receptor beta chains were read from a single sample in a study of blood T cell repertoires in COVID-19. Using immunoSEQ multiplex PCR, the repertoire was profiled, and TCRdb retains in-frame clones only, with some absent. In the table there are fewer than 350,000 clones, around nine tenths of which are singletons. The specimen was peripheral blood. The receptors come from a man between 40 and 49 years old with acute or convalescent COVID-19. The CDR3 runs from the conserved cysteine through the conserved F or W. Fields, in order: V gene, CDR3 length, D gene, J gene, clone size, CDR3 protein, CDR3 DNA. The D gene is left open where the match is weak. Expanded clones get a size class; other rows say once, few or many, or leave the size out.

>TRBV24-1|14|TRBD1|TRBJ2-7|.
CATSPGQGLYEQYF
TGTGCCACCAGTCCGGGACAGGGTCTCTACGAGCAGTACTTC
>TRBV29-1|17|TRBD1|TRBJ1-1|.
CSVEDPTGQGIGTEAFF
TGCAGCGTTGAAGACCCTACGGGACAGGGGATAGGCACTGAAGCTTTCTTT
>TRBV10-2|16|.|TRBJ2-1|.
CASSEMPVTIPNEQFF
TGCGCCAGCAGTGAGATGCCAGTTACAATACCGAATGAGCAGTTCTTC
>TRBV5-6|15|TRBD1|TRBJ1-2|.
CASSLAPGRGQGYTF
TGTGCCAGCAGCTTGGCCCCCGGCAGGGGGCAGGGCTACACCTTC
>TRBV6-2/TRBV6-3|14|.|TRBJ1-3|.
CASSYAVSGNTIYF
TGTGCCAGCAGTTACGCGGTCTCTGGAAACACCATATATTTT
>TRBV2|14|TRBD1|TRBJ2-3|once
CASTTGTVNPLEYF
TGTGCCAGCACCACGGGGACAGTAAACCCCTTGGAGTATTTT
>TRBV10-3|15|TRBD1|TRBJ2-2|.
CAISSGTGNTGELFF
TGTGCCATCAGCTCCGGGACAGGAAACACCGGGGAGCTGTTTTTT
>TRBV30|13|TRBD1|TRBJ2-3|.
CAWGQTGVDTQYF
TGTGCCTGGGGACAAACAGGGGTAGATACGCAGTATTTT
>TRBV6-5|14|TRBD1|TRBJ1-4|.
CASRRTGGGGKLFF
TGTGCCAGCAGGCGGACAGGGGGGGGAGGAAAACTGTTTTTT
>TRBV30|14|.|TRBJ1-5|.
CAWGHGGYNQPQHF
TGTGCCTGGGGACACGGGGGGTACAATCAGCCCCAGCATTTT
>TRBV10-3|15|TRBD1|TRBJ1-6|.
CAISVRPRGESPLHF
TGTGCCATCAGTGTGAGGCCCAGGGGGGAGTCACCCCTCCACTTT
>TRBV14|16|.|TRBJ1-1|.
CASSQETAKANTEAFF
TGTGCCAGCAGCCAAGAAACAGCAAAAGCGAACACTGAAGCTTTCTTT
>TRBV6-5|15|.|TRBJ1-3|.
CASSFDGFSGNTIYF
TGTGCCAGCAGCTTCGACGGGTTCTCTGGAAACACCATATATTTT
>TRBV12-3/TRBV12-4|13|.|TRBJ1-1|.
CASTTWGVGEAFF
TGTGCCAGCACCACGTGGGGGGTTGGTGAAGCTTTCTTT
>TRBV6-2/TRBV6-3|14|.|TRBJ1-5|.
CASSDPGYGRPQHF
TGTGCCAGCAGTGACCCAGGGTACGGAAGGCCCCAGCATTTT
>TRBV2|13|TRBD1|TRBJ1-4|.
CASTGTGSEKLFF
TGTGCCAGCACTGGGACAGGGAGTGAAAAACTGTTTTTT
>TRBV9|17|TRBD2|TRBJ2-1|.
CASSPRTSGGSLNEQFF
TGTGCCAGCAGCCCGCGGACTAGCGGGGGAAGCCTGAATGAGCAGTTCTTC
>TRBV5-1|14|.|TRBJ1-1|.
CASSLGSPGTEAFF
TGCGCCAGCAGCTTGGGTTCCCCGGGGACTGAAGCTTTCTTT
>TRBV13|16|.|TRBJ2-2|.
CASSLERQTNTGELFF
TGTGCCAGCAGCTTAGAGAGACAGACGAACACCGGGGAGCTGTTTTTT
>TRBV3-1/TRBV3-2|14|.|TRBJ2-3|.
CASSPRRALDTQYF
TGTGCCAGCAGCCCAAGGAGGGCCTTGGATACGCAGTATTTT
>TRBV10-3|12|.|TRBJ1-2|.
CAISGGDYGYTF
TGTGCCATCAGCGGAGGGGACTATGGCTACACCTTC
>TRBV7-3|12|.|TRBJ2-1|.
CASSFPGNEQFF
TGTGCCAGCAGCTTCCCCGGCAATGAGCAGTTCTTC
>TRBV24-1|14|.|TRBJ2-1|.
CATSDPGSDNEQFF
TGTGCCACCAGTGATCCGGGGTCGGACAATGAGCAGTTCTTC
>TRBV11-2|13|.|TRBJ2-2|.
CASSLGSAGELFF
TGTGCCAGCAGCCTCGGCAGCGCCGGGGAGCTGTTTTTT
>TRBV9|14|.|TRBJ1-4|.
CASSERSGNEKLFF
TGTGCCAGCAGCGAGAGGTCCGGTAATGAAAAACTGTTTTTT
>TRBV2|11|.|TRBJ2-7|.
CASSTEYEQYF
TGTGCCAGCAGTACAGAGTACGAGCAGTACTTC
>TRBV5-5|13|.|TRBJ1-1|.
CASSLGAITEAFF
TGTGCCAGCAGCTTGGGAGCTATCACTGAAGCTTTCTTT
>TRBV24-1|15|.|TRBJ1-2|.
CATSDATGENYGYTF
TGTGCCACCAGTGACGCGACAGGAGAGAACTATGGCTACACCTTC
>TRBV7-9|15|TRBD2|TRBJ2-1|.
CASSRLAGSYNEQFF
TGTGCCAGCAGCCGACTAGCGGGCTCCTACAATGAGCAGTTCTTC
>TRBV19|13|.|TRBJ1-1|.
CASSIDQNTEAFF
TGTGCCAGTAGTATAGACCAGAACACTGAAGCTTTCTTT
>TRBV6-5|14|.|TRBJ2-5|.
CASSLFGGQETQYF
TGTGCCAGCAGTCTCTTTGGCGGACAAGAGACCCAGTACTTC
>TRBV11-1|15|.|TRBJ1-1|.
CASSPTPTKNTEAFF
TGTGCCAGCAGTCCGACCCCGACAAAAAACACTGAAGCTTTCTTT
>TRBV24-1|15|TRBD1|TRBJ2-3|.
CATSLGQGSTDTQYF
TGTGCCACCAGTCTTGGACAGGGGAGCACAGATACGCAGTATTTT
>TRBV4-1|13|TRBD1|TRBJ1-2|once
CASGRDRDYGYTF
TGCGCCAGCGGGAGGGACAGGGACTATGGCTACACCTTC
>TRBV19|15|TRBD2|TRBJ2-1|.
CASRAGVSSYNEQFF
TGTGCCAGTAGAGCGGGGGTCAGCTCCTACAATGAGCAGTTCTTC
>TRBV13|15|TRBD1|TRBJ1-6|.
CASRDQGAGKSPLHF
TGTGCCAGCAGGGACCAGGGGGCAGGAAAGTCACCCCTCCACTTT
>TRBV9|16|.|TRBJ1-6|.
CASSVGESSYNSPLHF
TGTGCCAGCAGCGTAGGGGAGAGCTCCTATAATTCACCCCTCCACTTT
>TRBV6-2/TRBV6-3|15|.|TRBJ2-1|.
CASSNPPTRINEQFF
TGTGCCAGCAGTAACCCTCCGACTAGAATTAATGAGCAGTTCTTC
>TRBV11-2|15|.|TRBJ1-3|.
CASSLDGSSGNTIYF
TGTGCCAGCAGCTTAGACGGGAGCTCTGGAAACACCATATATTTT
>TRBV5-1|15|.|TRBJ2-7|.
CASSSLQGKRNEQYF
TGCGCCAGCAGCTCACTACAGGGCAAACGGAACGAGCAGTACTTC
>TRBV30|12|TRBD2|TRBJ2-1|once
CAWSDGRDEQFF
TGTGCCTGGAGTGATGGGAGGGATGAGCAGTTCTTC
>TRBV19|14|TRBD1|TRBJ1-1|.
CASRPTGVWTEAFF
TGTGCCAGTAGGCCAACAGGGGTATGGACTGAAGCTTTCTTT
>TRBV4-1|13|.|TRBJ1-1|.
CASSQRLATEAFF
TGCGCCAGCAGCCAAAGGTTAGCGACTGAAGCTTTCTTT
>TRBV5-1|13|TRBD1|TRBJ1-1|.
CASSTPGGTEAFF
TGCGCCAGCAGCACGCCAGGGGGGACTGAAGCTTTCTTT
>TRBV6-6|16|TRBD2|TRBJ2-7|.
CASSRDPYGGAYEQYF
TGTGCCAGCAGTCGAGACCCCTACGGGGGGGCCTACGAGCAGTACTTC
>TRBV7-9|15|TRBD2|TRBJ2-1|.
CASSFFRGGSDEQFF
TGTGCCAGCAGCTTCTTTCGGGGGGGCTCGGATGAGCAGTTCTTC
>TRBV6-4|14|TRBD1|TRBJ1-1|.
CASRETGGGTEAFF
TGTGCCAGCAGGGAGACAGGGGGCGGAACTGAAGCTTTCTTT
>TRBV27|12|TRBD1|TRBJ2-1|.
CASSLYRGEQFF
TGTGCCAGCAGTTTATACAGGGGAGAGCAGTTCTTC
>TRBV6-5|14|.|TRBJ1-6|.
CASILNGVASPLHF
TGTGCCAGCATCCTAAACGGTGTAGCGTCACCCCTCCACTTT
>TRBV30|17|TRBD1|TRBJ2-6|.
CAWSAGQGFPGANVLTF
TGTGCCTGGAGTGCCGGACAGGGGTTTCCAGGGGCCAACGTCCTGACTTTC
>TRBV9|15|.|TRBJ2-3|.
CASSAPGVSTDTQYF
TGTGCCAGCAGCGCCCCGGGGGTTAGCACAGATACGCAGTATTTT
>TRBV7-8|15|TRBD1|TRBJ1-2|few
CASSLPGTGHYGYTF
TGTGCCAGCAGCTTACCAGGGACAGGGCACTATGGCTACACCTTC
>TRBV30|13|TRBD1|TRBJ1-1|once
CARQGNRNTEAFF
TGTGCCAGACAGGGGAATCGCAACACTGAAGCTTTCTTT
>TRBV27|20|.|TRBJ1-3|.
CASSLSSRMAGKLSGNTIYF
TGTGCCAGCAGTTTATCGTCCCGAATGGCAGGGAAACTCTCTGGAAACACCATATATTTT